Listed here are 26 T cell receptor beta chains from one sample, sequenced in a study of blood T cell repertoires in COVID-19. Some clones are missing from TCRdb's copy, which holds only in-frame ones; the method was immunoSEQ multiplex PCR. The profile shows 120,000 or so clones, about 80% of them singletons. The sequenced sample consisted of peripheral blood. The receptors shown here come from a human donor in a cohort sampled during active COVID-19.

V usage is TRBV11-3 and J usage is TRBJ2-1, with D tentatively TRBD1 (6 bases). CDR1 SGHNT and CDR2 YENEEA come from the germline V gene. The CDR3 spans 13 residues. The ends were cut back, 1 base at V and 7 bases at J, with 8 bases in the middle. CDR3 in DNA: TGTGCCAGCAGCTTAGCCCAGGGGAATGAGCAGTTCTTC. It codes for CASSLAQGNEQFF.

The chain recombines TRBV24-1 with TRBJ2-5, with D perhaps matching TRBD1 (5 bases). Germline values: CDR1 KGHDR, CDR2 SFDVKD. V shed 2 bases and J shed 4 bases, with 10 bases lying between them. CDR3 length: 14 amino acids. The CDR3 DNA is TGTGCCACCAGTGATTCAGGGCCCCTAGAGACCCAGTACTTC. It translates to CATSDSGPLETQYF.

The V call is TRBV5-6, the J call TRBJ2-7, with D possibly matching TRBD1 (5 bases). Deletions cut 4 bases from V and 6 bases from J, with 17 bases between. Germline CDR1 reads SGHDT; CDR2 reads YYEEEE. The CDR3 totals 14 residues. CDR3 sequence reads: CASSEGQGPLEQYF. Written as DNA, the CDR3 is TGTGCCAGCAGCGAAGGGCAGGGTCCCCTCGAGCAGTACTTC.

This sequence joins TRBV11-2 and TRBJ1-3; TRBD1 might be the D (5 bases). The V end was cut by 3 bases, the J end by 4 bases, with 10 bases between. The CDR3 extends over 14 amino acids. The germline gives CDR1 SGHAT, CDR2 FQNNGV. The CDR3 reads CASSFGGAGNTIYF. CDR3 DNA: TGTGCCAGCAGCTTCGGAGGGGCCGGAAACACCATATATTTT.

The chain combines TRBV10-3 with TRBJ2-7; D is perhaps TRBD1 (7 bases). The V gene lost 8 bases and the J gene lost 7 bases, with 18 bases spanning the gap. The germline gives CDR1 ENHRY, CDR2 SYGVKD. The CDR3 has 13 residues. Written as DNA, the CDR3 is TGTGCCATCGCGGGACAGACCGCAGGGGAGCAGTACTTC. Amino acids: CAIAGQTAGEQYF.

V gene TRBV29-1 combines with J gene TRBJ1-2, with a possible D match to TRBD1 (5 bases). Per germline, CDR1 SQVTM and CDR2 ANQGSEA. The V gene lost 7 bases and the J gene lost 3 bases, with 15 bases spanning the gap. The CDR3 contains 13 residues. The CDR3 loop is CSALDTRDYGYTF. CDR3 coding DNA: TGCAGCGCTCTGGACACCCGGGACTATGGCTACACCTTC.

The sample holds one count of this clone. The V call is TRBV7-7, the J call TRBJ2-1; 7 bases map to TRBD2. The germline gives CDR1 SSHAT, CDR2 FNYEAQ (reference sequence). Trimming took 1 base from V and 7 from J; bases not matched to a gene: 4. The CDR3 has 14 residues. CDR3 coding DNA: TGTGCCAGCAGCTTAGGGGCGGGAGTGAATGAGCAGTTCTTC. Protein: CASSLGAGVNEQFF.

The V and J genes are TRBV11-3 and TRBJ2-1; TRBD1 might be the D (8 bases). Per germline, CDR1 SGHNT and CDR2 YENEEA. Trimming cost V 5 bases and J 5 bases, with 16 bases left between them. CDR3 length equals 15 residues. CDR3 DNA: TGTGCCAGCAGCCAACAGGGGGGGTTTGACAATGAGCAGTTCTTC. It encodes CASSQQGGFDNEQFF.

The V call is TRBV11-3, the J call TRBJ2-1, with 9 bases matching TRBD2. The CDR3 covers 15 residues. V gave up 6 bases and J gave up 4 bases; unmatched junction bases: 7. Germline values: CDR1 SGHNT, CDR2 YENEEA. The CDR3 DNA is TGTGCCAGCAGTTCTAGCGGGGTGGGTTACAATGAGCAGTTCTTC. It specifies CASSSSGVGYNEQFF.

The rearrangement joins TRBV28 to TRBJ2-5; 7 bases fit TRBD1. V shed 4 bases and J 2 bases; nucleotides not matched to a gene: 10. Germline-derived CDR1 and CDR2 are MDHEN and SYDVKM. The CDR3 covers 16 residues. The DNA for the CDR3 is TGTGCCAGCAGTTCCCTCAAACAGGGGTTTCAAGAGACCCAGTACTTC. Translation gives CASSSLKQGFQETQYF.

This clone was seen a single time. This rearrangement joins TRBV30 to TRBJ2-1, with TRBD2 identical over 7 bases. Germline assignment: CDR1 GTSNPN and CDR2 SVGIG (reference sequence). V trimming: 0 bases; J trimming: 5 bases; junction bases outside the gene matches: 10. The CDR3 consists of 16 residues. The CDR3 coding sequence is TGTGCCTGGAGTGTGGGGTTGGCTAGCGGTAACAATGAGCAGTTCTTC. Translated: CAWSVGLASGNNEQFF.

J is TRBJ1-1 and V is TRBV9; 12 bases match TRBD1. The V and J ends lost 0 bases and 1 base, in that order; junction bases with no gene match: 4. The length of the CDR3 is 17 residues. CDR1 and CDR2 (germline): SGDLS, YYNGEE. The CDR3 region is CASSVGDRGRGNTEAFF. DNA of the CDR3: TGTGCCAGCAGCGTAGGGGACAGGGGGCGCGGGAACACTGAAGCTTTCTTT. The full variable domain, in which reference TRBV9 and TRBJ1-1 provide the parts outside the CDR3, is DSGVTQTPKHLITATGQRVTLRCSPRSGDLSVYWYQQSLDQGLQFLIQYYNGEERAKGNILERFSAQQFPDLHSELNLSSLELGDSALYFCASSVGDRGRGNTEAFFGQGTRLTVV.

The gene calls are TRBV6-2 or TRBV6-3 and TRBJ1-1; D not certain. This CDR3 region has 12 residues. CDR1 and CDR2 (germline): MNHEY, SVGEGT. V lost 5 bases, J lost 1 base, and 5 bases lay in between. Written as DNA, the CDR3 is TGTGCCAGCAGTCCATGGAACACTGAAGCTTTCTTT. It is translated as CASSPWNTEAFF.

The V gene is TRBV3-1 (or the pseudogene TRBV3-2), the J gene TRBJ2-5; 10 bases align to TRBD2. V trimming: 1 base; J trimming: 5 bases; junction bases outside the gene matches: 4. The CDR3 sequence is 15 residues long. Germline CDR1 and CDR2: LGHDT and YNNKEL (reference sequence). The CDR3 loop is CASSQVAGGWETQYF. CDR3 bases: TGTGCCAGCAGCCAAGTAGCGGGGGGTTGGGAGACCCAGTACTTC.

The V gene is TRBV28, the J gene TRBJ2-1, with D possibly TRBD1 on 5 matching bases. V was pared by 6 bases and J by 8 bases, with 23 bases between. The germline gives CDR1 MDHEN, CDR2 SYDVKM. This CDR3 region has 16 residues. Here the CDR3 reads CASSPFFRGNGDEQFF. CDR3 DNA sequence: TGTGCCAGCAGCCCTTTCTTTAGGGGAAATGGGGATGAGCAGTTCTTC.

This chain uses TRBV27 with TRBJ2-3, with 9 bases fitting TRBD2. V shed 3 bases, J shed 2 bases, and the junction held 12 bases outside the gene matches. The CDR3 loop spans 18 amino acids. Germline V lookup: CDR1 MNHEY, CDR2 SMNVEV (reference sequence). The CDR3 bases are TGTGCCAGCAGTTTGGGGACCACAGCGGGAGGCAACACAGATACGCAGTATTTT. It yields the protein CASSLGTTAGGNTDTQYF.

In its sample, this clone was seen a few times. The V call is TRBV7-8, the J call TRBJ1-2; D is uncertain. The CDR3 contains 13 residues. Germline loops: CDR1 SGHVS, CDR2 FQNEAQ. V was cut by 6 bases and J by 4 bases, with 12 bases left in between. The chain's CDR3 is CASSPGLAYGYTF. In DNA, the CDR3 is TGTGCCAGCAGTCCTGGTTTGGCCTATGGCTACACCTTC.

This clone was counted a single time. This chain links TRBV2 with TRBJ2-3; 7 bases align to TRBD1. The length of the CDR3 is 15 residues. CDR1 is SNHLY, CDR2 FYNNEI, per germline. The J segment lost 1 base and the V segment lost 6 bases, leaving 7 bases of the junction unmatched. The CDR3 DNA follows: TGTGCCAGCAGCCCGGGACAGACTCGCACAGATACGCAGTATTTT. Translation gives CASSPGQTRTDTQYF.

The chain uses TRBV3-1 (or the pseudogene TRBV3-2) and TRBJ1-2; 7 nucleotides line up with TRBD1. J lost 2 bases, V lost 4 bases, and 7 bases had no gene match. Germline CDR1 reads LGHDT; CDR2 reads YNNKEL (reference sequence). The CDR3 consists of 15 residues. The CDR3 bases are TGTGCCAGCAGCCCCTGGGACAGACAAAACTATGGCTACACCTTC. It yields the protein CASSPWDRQNYGYTF.

DNA of the CDR3: TGTGCCAGCAGCTCCATCCAAGGGGGTCTGAACACAGATACGCAGTATTTT. This gives the protein CASSSIQGGLNTDTQYF. The rearrangement joins TRBV6-2 or TRBV6-3 to TRBJ2-3, with D perhaps matching TRBD1 (6 bases). CDR3 length equals 17 residues. Trimming stripped 6 bases from V and 2 bases from J, with 21 bases between. From germline, CDR1 is MNHEY and CDR2 SVGEGT.

V is TRBV5-1 and J is TRBJ1-2; D remains unclear. The germline gives CDR1 SGHRS, CDR2 YFSETQ. This CDR3 has 13 amino acids. V was trimmed by 0 bases and J by 4 bases, leaving 7 bases between them. CDR3 sequence: CASSLVRGYGYTF. DNA for the CDR3: TGCGCCAGCAGCTTGGTTCGGGGCTATGGCTACACCTTC.

This clone has more than one count but fewer than ten. V usage is TRBV13 and J usage is TRBJ1-6; D remains unclear. V lost 7 bases, J lost 1 base, and 8 bases lay in between. The length of the CDR3 is 14 residues. CDR1 and CDR2 (germline): PRHDT, FYEKMQ (reference sequence). The CDR3 spells CASTGRSYNSPLHF. The CDR3 DNA sequence: TGTGCCAGCACGGGGAGGTCCTATAATTCACCCCTCCACTTT.

This chain's CDR3 is CASSSPGTRETQYF. The CDR3, as DNA: TGTGCCAGCAGCTCTCCGGGGACTAGGGAGACCCAGTACTTC. The chain uses TRBV5-4 and TRBJ2-5; 8 positions agree with TRBD2. This CDR3 has 14 residues. Germline V lookup: CDR1 SGHNT, CDR2 YYREEE (reference sequence). The junction had 6 bases not matched to a gene; V was cut back by 3 bases and J by 5 bases.

This clone came up once. The rearrangement links TRBV7-9 to TRBJ1-2; tentative D call: TRBD1 (6 bases). Trimming took 5 bases from V and 0 from J, leaving 16 bases between them. Germline V CDR1 and CDR2: SEHNR, FQNEAQ (reference sequence). The CDR3 has 16 amino acids. The CDR3 sequence: CASSQGGGRANYGYTF. The CDR3, as DNA: TGTGCCAGCAGCCAAGGCGGGGGGCGAGCTAACTATGGCTACACCTTC.

The rearrangement links TRBV2 to TRBJ2-5; a weak D match, TRBD2 (5 bases). CDR3 length: 13 amino acids. Germline CDR1 SNHLY, CDR2 FYNNEI. Trimming pared 6 bases from V and 5 bases from J, leaving 13 bases between. The chain's CDR3 is CASRDWAKETQYF. The CDR3 bases are TGTGCCAGCAGGGACTGGGCGAAGGAGACCCAGTACTTC.

The chain carries TRBV18 and TRBJ1-6, with 10 bases matching TRBD1. The length of the CDR3 is 14 residues. The junction had 2 bases not matched to a gene; V was cut back by 4 bases and J by 8 bases. Germline CDR1 KGHSH, CDR2 LQKENI. For the CDR3, the DNA is TGTGCCAGCTCACGGGACAGGGGTTATTCACCCCTCCACTTT. This sequence encodes CASSRDRGYSPLHF.